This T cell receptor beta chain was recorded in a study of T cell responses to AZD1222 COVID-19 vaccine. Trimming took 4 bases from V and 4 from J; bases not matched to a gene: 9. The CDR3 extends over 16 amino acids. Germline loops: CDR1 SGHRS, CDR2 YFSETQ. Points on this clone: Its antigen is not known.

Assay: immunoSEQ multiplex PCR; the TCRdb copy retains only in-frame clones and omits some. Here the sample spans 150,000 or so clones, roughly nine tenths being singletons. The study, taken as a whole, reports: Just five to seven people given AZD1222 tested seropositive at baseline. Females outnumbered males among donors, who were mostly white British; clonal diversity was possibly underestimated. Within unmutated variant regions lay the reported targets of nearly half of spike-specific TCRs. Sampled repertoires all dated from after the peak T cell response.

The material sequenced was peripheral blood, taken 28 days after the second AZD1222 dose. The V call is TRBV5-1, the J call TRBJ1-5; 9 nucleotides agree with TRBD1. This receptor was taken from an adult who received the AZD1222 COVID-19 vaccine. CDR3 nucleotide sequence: TGCGCCAGCAGCCCACAAGGGACAGGGAGGAATCAGCCCCAGCATTTT. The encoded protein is CASSPQGTGRNQPQHF.